The rows below give T cell receptor beta chains drawn from one sample of a study of early T cells in non-severe SARS-CoV-2 infection. TCRdb independently ran MiXCR on the 5' RACE reads; one entry per CDR3 protein. The sample contains 65,000 to 95,000 distinct CDR3 sequences, about 15% of which appear only once. The sample was whole blood. The source is an adult who was a healthcare worker with PCR-confirmed SARS-CoV-2 infection or an uninfected control (not recorded which). The CDR3 runs from the conserved cysteine through the conserved F or W. Fields, in order: D gene, V gene, J gene, clone size, CDR3 DNA, CDR3 protein. D genes are given only for firm matches. Expanded clones get a size class; other rows say once, few or many, or leave the size out.

D gene: TRBD1; V gene: TRBV20-1; J gene: TRBJ2-7; clone size: NA; CDR3 DNA: TGCAGTGCCAAGGGACAGCAGTACGAGCAGTACTTC; CDR3 protein: CSAKGQQYEQYF
D gene: TRBD1; V gene: TRBV5-6; J gene: TRBJ1-2; clone size: few; CDR3 DNA: TGTGCCAGCAGCTCAATCGAGGGCGGGACAGGGGGCTATGGCTACACCTTC; CDR3 protein: CASSSIEGGTGGYGYTF
D gene: NA; V gene: TRBV11-1; J gene: TRBJ2-1; clone size: NA; CDR3 DNA: TGTGCCAGCAGCTTACGAAGCATTTACAATGAGCAGTTCTTC; CDR3 protein: CASSLRSIYNEQFF
D gene: TRBD2; V gene: TRBV6-9; J gene: TRBJ2-1; clone size: few; CDR3 DNA: TGTGCCAGCAGGGGCGGGAGACCCCCCCCGTATGAGCAGTTCTTC; CDR3 protein: CASRGGRPPPYEQFF
D gene: NA; V gene: TRBV6-2/TRBV6-3; J gene: TRBJ2-1; clone size: few; CDR3 DNA: TGTGCCAGCAGTACCCCGGACGGCTTCTCCTACAATGAGCAGTTCTTC; CDR3 protein: CASSTPDGFSYNEQFF
D gene: NA; V gene: TRBV6-1; J gene: TRBJ2-5; clone size: many; CDR3 DNA: TGTGCCAGCACTACCGTCCCAGAGACCCAGTACTTC; CDR3 protein: CASTTVPETQYF
D gene: TRBD2; V gene: TRBV5-4; J gene: TRBJ2-7; clone size: few; CDR3 DNA: TGTGCCAGCAGCTTGCCTAGCGGAGCCTCCTACGAGCAGTACTTC; CDR3 protein: CASSLPSGASYEQYF
D gene: NA; V gene: TRBV6-1; J gene: TRBJ1-5; clone size: NA; CDR3 DNA: TGTGCCAGCAGTGAAGGTGCAGGGCGTCAGCCCCAGCATTTT; CDR3 protein: CASSEGAGRQPQHF
D gene: TRBD1; V gene: TRBV20-1; J gene: TRBJ1-5; clone size: NA; CDR3 DNA: TGCAGTGCTAGACTTCGGGACAGGGGAGGTCAGCCCCAGCATTTT; CDR3 protein: CSARLRDRGGQPQHF
D gene: NA; V gene: TRBV28; J gene: TRBJ2-1; clone size: NA; CDR3 DNA: TGTGCCAGCAGTTTTAGGACCTCTAACAATGAGCAGTTCTTC; CDR3 protein: CASSFRTSNNEQFF
D gene: NA; V gene: TRBV7-3; J gene: TRBJ1-1; clone size: NA; CDR3 DNA: TGTGCCAGCACCCGGTCGGTGACGACTGAAGCTTTCTTT; CDR3 protein: CASTRSVTTEAFF
D gene: NA; V gene: TRBV3-1; J gene: TRBJ1-1; clone size: many; CDR3 DNA: TGTGCCAGCAGCCAAGAGGGGGCGTACACTGAAGCTTTCTTT; CDR3 protein: CASSQEGAYTEAFF
D gene: TRBD1; V gene: TRBV30; J gene: TRBJ1-2; clone size: NA; CDR3 DNA: TGTGCCTGGAGTAAGACAGGGGCGGATGGCTACACCTTC; CDR3 protein: CAWSKTGADGYTF
D gene: NA; V gene: TRBV6-6; J gene: TRBJ2-5; clone size: few; CDR3 DNA: TGTGCCAGCAGTTACTCGACAGTTTCAGAGACCCAGTACTTC; CDR3 protein: CASSYSTVSETQYF
D gene: NA; V gene: TRBV29-1; J gene: TRBJ2-1; clone size: many; CDR3 DNA: TGCAGCGTTGAAGGGTGGGCCCTTGGGGATGAGCAGTTCTTC; CDR3 protein: CSVEGWALGDEQFF
D gene: NA; V gene: TRBV29-1; J gene: TRBJ1-2; clone size: NA; CDR3 DNA: TGCAGCGTTGAAGCCGGGCCTTATGGCTACACCTTC; CDR3 protein: CSVEAGPYGYTF
D gene: NA; V gene: TRBV18; J gene: TRBJ2-2; clone size: few; CDR3 DNA: TGTGCCAGCTCACGGGGACAAGCAATGAACACCGGGGAGCTGTTTTTT; CDR3 protein: CASSRGQAMNTGELFF
D gene: NA; V gene: TRBV4-1; J gene: TRBJ2-7; clone size: NA; CDR3 DNA: TGCGCCAGCAGCCGGACAGCCTCCTACGAGCAGTACTTC; CDR3 protein: CASSRTASYEQYF
D gene: NA; V gene: TRBV28; J gene: TRBJ2-7; clone size: few; CDR3 DNA: TGTGCCAGCAGTTTAAGGGAAGCCACCTACGAGCAGTACTTC; CDR3 protein: CASSLREATYEQYF
D gene: TRBD1; V gene: TRBV2; J gene: TRBJ1-2; clone size: NA; CDR3 DNA: TGTGCCAGCAGTGTCCGGACAGGGAACTATGGCTACACCTTC; CDR3 protein: CASSVRTGNYGYTF
D gene: NA; V gene: TRBV30; J gene: TRBJ1-1; clone size: NA; CDR3 DNA: TGTGCCTGGAGGGGAGGGACTGAAGCTTTCTTT; CDR3 protein: CAWRGGTEAFF
D gene: NA; V gene: TRBV3-1; J gene: TRBJ2-1; clone size: NA; CDR3 DNA: TGTGCCAGCAGCCAATCACTTGAGCAGTTCTTC; CDR3 protein: CASSQSLEQFF
D gene: NA; V gene: TRBV5-1; J gene: TRBJ2-1; clone size: few; CDR3 DNA: TGCGCCAGCAGCGGGCCTTTCTCCTACAATGAGCAGTTCTTC; CDR3 protein: CASSGPFSYNEQFF
D gene: NA; V gene: TRBV10-3; J gene: TRBJ2-1; clone size: few; CDR3 DNA: TGTGCCATCAGTGAGTCGGGGGGCAATGAGCAGTTCTTC; CDR3 protein: CAISESGGNEQFF
D gene: NA; V gene: TRBV18; J gene: TRBJ2-7; clone size: NA; CDR3 DNA: TGTGCCAGCTCACCGTTGGGACTGACCTACGAGCAGTACTTC; CDR3 protein: CASSPLGLTYEQYF
D gene: NA; V gene: TRBV5-6; J gene: TRBJ1-2; clone size: NA; CDR3 DNA: TGTACCAGCAGCTTGGTAAGCGCAGAGAACTATGGCTACACCTTC; CDR3 protein: CTSSLVSAENYGYTF
D gene: TRBD2; V gene: TRBV11-3; J gene: TRBJ2-4; clone size: NA; CDR3 DNA: TGTGCCAGCAGCTTAACGACTAGCCATCTAGCCAAAAACATTCAGTACTTC; CDR3 protein: CASSLTTSHLAKNIQYF
D gene: NA; V gene: TRBV20-1; J gene: TRBJ2-7; clone size: NA; CDR3 DNA: TGCAGTGCTAGAGATCAGGGAATGCGCCCCGAGCAGTACTTC; CDR3 protein: CSARDQGMRPEQYF
D gene: NA; V gene: TRBV20-1; J gene: TRBJ1-4; clone size: few; CDR3 DNA: TGCAGTGCCCGGGAGAGCGAAAAACTGTTTTTT; CDR3 protein: CSARESEKLFF
D gene: TRBD1; V gene: TRBV27; J gene: TRBJ2-7; clone size: few; CDR3 DNA: TGTGCCAGCATCGGGACAGGGTCTTACGAGCAGTACTTC; CDR3 protein: CASIGTGSYEQYF
D gene: NA; V gene: TRBV7-9; J gene: TRBJ1-5; clone size: NA; CDR3 DNA: TGTGCCAGCAGCCTGGGCCTTAATCAGCCCCAGCATTTT; CDR3 protein: CASSLGLNQPQHF
D gene: NA; V gene: TRBV15; J gene: TRBJ2-4; clone size: NA; CDR3 DNA: TGTGCCACCAGCTCAGCGGGGGGACAGGGACACATTCAGTACTTC; CDR3 protein: CATSSAGGQGHIQYF
D gene: NA; V gene: TRBV5-6; J gene: TRBJ2-3; clone size: NA; CDR3 DNA: TGTGCCAGCACGATCTTTATGAGCGGCACAGATACGCAGTATTTT; CDR3 protein: CASTIFMSGTDTQYF
D gene: NA; V gene: TRBV5-4; J gene: TRBJ1-2; clone size: NA; CDR3 DNA: TGTGCCAGCAGCGCTGACAGCTATGGCTACACCTTC; CDR3 protein: CASSADSYGYTF
D gene: NA; V gene: TRBV3-1; J gene: TRBJ2-7; clone size: NA; CDR3 DNA: TGTGCCAGCAGCCACGGGCCAAGAGGAGACGAGCAGTACTTC; CDR3 protein: CASSHGPRGDEQYF
D gene: NA; V gene: TRBV28; J gene: TRBJ1-4; clone size: NA; CDR3 DNA: TGTGCCACCTTGTTCCGAGACCCGGGCGAAAAACTGTTTTTT; CDR3 protein: CATLFRDPGEKLFF
D gene: NA; V gene: TRBV14; J gene: TRBJ1-6; clone size: NA; CDR3 DNA: TGTGCCAGCAGCCAACTCGACAGGTTCGGGTCACCCCTCCACTTT; CDR3 protein: CASSQLDRFGSPLHF
D gene: NA; V gene: TRBV28; J gene: TRBJ1-4; clone size: many; CDR3 DNA: TGTGCCAGCAGTTTTCAGGGGTTCCCAACTAATGAAAAACTGTTTTTT; CDR3 protein: CASSFQGFPTNEKLFF
D gene: NA; V gene: TRBV29-1; J gene: TRBJ2-2; clone size: NA; CDR3 DNA: TGCAGCGTTACGGCACCTAACACCGGGGAGCTGTTTTTT; CDR3 protein: CSVTAPNTGELFF
D gene: NA; V gene: TRBV7-8; J gene: TRBJ1-6; clone size: few; CDR3 DNA: TGTGCCAGCAGCTCATCCGGGACCGGTTCACCCCTCCACTTT; CDR3 protein: CASSSSGTGSPLHF
D gene: TRBD1; V gene: TRBV5-4; J gene: TRBJ2-7; clone size: many; CDR3 DNA: TGTGCCAGCAGCTTGGAAATCGACAGGGGGGCCTACGAGCAGTACTTC; CDR3 protein: CASSLEIDRGAYEQYF
D gene: NA; V gene: TRBV3-2; J gene: TRBJ2-7; clone size: NA; CDR3 DNA: TGTGCCAGCAGCCTTGGGACAGGCGCCTACGAGCAGTACTTC; CDR3 protein: CASSLGTGAYEQYF
D gene: NA; V gene: TRBV5-1; J gene: TRBJ1-1; clone size: NA; CDR3 DNA: TGCGCCAGCAGCTTGGCCTCGAACACTGAAGCTTTCTTT; CDR3 protein: CASSLASNTEAFF
D gene: TRBD2; V gene: TRBV7-9; J gene: TRBJ2-3; clone size: many; CDR3 DNA: TGTGCCAGCAGCCCTTGGACAGGGCGGACTAGCGGCCCCACAGATACGCAGTATTTT; CDR3 protein: CASSPWTGRTSGPTDTQYF